This TCR beta chain was observed in a study of blood T cell repertoires in COVID-19. This table comes from immunoSEQ multiplex PCR, and its TCRdb copy is limited to in-frame clones, with some not included. The sample has 210,000 or so clones, 84% seen once. Sample: peripheral blood. The receptor was derived from a human donor in a cohort sampled during active COVID-19.

CDR3 DNA: TGTGCCAGCAGGCGGACAGGGGGGATGGGGTATGGCTACACCTTC. Translated, it gives CASRRTGGMGYGYTF. The rearrangement joins TRBV6-5 to TRBJ1-2; 10 bases line up with TRBD1. The CDR3 has 15 residues. V shed 6 bases and J 5 bases; nucleotides not matched to a gene: 9. Germline CDR1 MNHEY, CDR2 SVGAGI.